The rows below give T cell receptor beta chains drawn from one sample of a study of blood T cell repertoires in COVID-19. Assay used: immunoSEQ multiplex PCR; TCRdb lists only in-frame clones, some missing. The sample consists of some 20,000 clones, 80% to 95% of them appearing once. Sequencing input: peripheral blood. These receptors were collected from a man between 65 and 85 years old with acute or convalescent COVID-19. Each CDR3 is given with its conserved first and last residue. The order of the fields is J gene, V gene, CDR3 protein.

j_gene: TRBJ1-2; v_gene: TRBV4-3; CDR3aa: CASSQDFSGTWGYTF
j_gene: TRBJ1-2; v_gene: TRBV6-1; CDR3aa: CASSEMTGRGYTF
j_gene: TRBJ2-7; v_gene: TRBV5-4; CDR3aa: CASSPLTGPHEQYF
j_gene: TRBJ2-2; v_gene: TRBV4-1; CDR3aa: CASSQDRVVGELFF
j_gene: TRBJ2-3; v_gene: TRBV11-3; CDR3aa: CASSHASGRAFGTDTQYF
j_gene: TRBJ2-3; v_gene: TRBV27; CDR3aa: CASSWGGLRTDTQYF
j_gene: TRBJ2-1; v_gene: TRBV3-1/TRBV3-2; CDR3aa: CASSQTRTGGGEQFF
j_gene: TRBJ2-3; v_gene: TRBV5-4; CDR3aa: CASSLEGLAGGGSDTQYF
j_gene: TRBJ2-7; v_gene: TRBV27; CDR3aa: CASSGSSLHEQYF
j_gene: TRBJ1-2; v_gene: TRBV28; CDR3aa: CASSSQGAGRRWKGGYTF
j_gene: TRBJ1-2; v_gene: TRBV9; CDR3aa: CASSVGFGQAKYGYTF
j_gene: TRBJ2-1; v_gene: TRBV14; CDR3aa: CASSLRWANNEQFF
j_gene: TRBJ2-3; v_gene: TRBV7-2; CDR3aa: CASSLVPSGHTDTQYF
j_gene: TRBJ1-3; v_gene: TRBV2; CDR3aa: CASSERGRQSSGNTIYF
j_gene: TRBJ2-2; v_gene: TRBV19; CDR3aa: CASRFSLNTGELFF
j_gene: TRBJ2-1; v_gene: TRBV6-5; CDR3aa: CASSFERSQFF
j_gene: TRBJ2-7; v_gene: TRBV9; CDR3aa: CASSVDSDIVKQYF
j_gene: TRBJ2-7; v_gene: TRBV18; CDR3aa: CASSPFLGGALVEQYF
j_gene: TRBJ2-7; v_gene: TRBV6-1; CDR3aa: CASKGASYEQYF
j_gene: TRBJ2-3; v_gene: TRBV24-1; CDR3aa: CATSDGGGNTDTQYF
j_gene: TRBJ1-3; v_gene: TRBV7-2; CDR3aa: CASSLGGGSHSGNTIYF
j_gene: TRBJ2-2; v_gene: TRBV4-1; CDR3aa: CASSQAPGQGTGELFF
j_gene: TRBJ1-6; v_gene: TRBV18; CDR3aa: CASSPRRGDSPLHF
j_gene: TRBJ2-2; v_gene: TRBV11-2; CDR3aa: CASSFPPGGSRSAGELFF
j_gene: TRBJ1-2; v_gene: TRBV11-2; CDR3aa: CASSGTGGYGYTF
j_gene: TRBJ2-7; v_gene: TRBV6-5; CDR3aa: CASSRDRDAYEQYF
j_gene: TRBJ1-1; v_gene: TRBV5-1; CDR3aa: CATREGPANTEAFF
j_gene: TRBJ1-3; v_gene: TRBV15; CDR3aa: CATSRDSVSGNTIYF
j_gene: TRBJ2-7; v_gene: TRBV2; CDR3aa: CASSDAARYEQYF
j_gene: TRBJ1-3; v_gene: TRBV6-6; CDR3aa: CASSYPGQRNTIYF
j_gene: TRBJ2-6; v_gene: TRBV5-4; CDR3aa: CASSLGTDPGANVLTF
j_gene: TRBJ2-3; v_gene: TRBV29-1; CDR3aa: CSVLAGTPNLRTDTQYF
j_gene: TRBJ1-6; v_gene: TRBV7-2; CDR3aa: CASSLEGTGIAPLHF
j_gene: TRBJ2-1; v_gene: TRBV5-1; CDR3aa: CASSITSGRNEQFF
j_gene: TRBJ2-7; v_gene: TRBV6-2/TRBV6-3; CDR3aa: CASSYSPPAGSSYEQYF
j_gene: TRBJ2-7; v_gene: TRBV7-2; CDR3aa: CASRPGLDGEQYF
j_gene: TRBJ1-6; v_gene: TRBV6-5; CDR3aa: CASSSAAGSENSPLHF
j_gene: TRBJ1-2; v_gene: TRBV7-9; CDR3aa: CASSLAGQSNYGYTF
j_gene: TRBJ2-5; v_gene: TRBV29-1; CDR3aa: CSVEVQVETQYF
j_gene: TRBJ2-2; v_gene: TRBV18; CDR3aa: CASSQTGANTGELFF
j_gene: TRBJ2-1; v_gene: TRBV18; CDR3aa: CASSPEEDNEQFF
j_gene: TRBJ2-2; v_gene: TRBV5-4; CDR3aa: CASKGQSNTGELFF
j_gene: TRBJ1-5; v_gene: TRBV27; CDR3aa: CASRGQGVIGQPQHF
j_gene: TRBJ1-4; v_gene: TRBV12-3/TRBV12-4; CDR3aa: CASSRAGGEKLFF
j_gene: TRBJ2-1; v_gene: TRBV28; CDR3aa: CASSPTSLWLNNEQFF